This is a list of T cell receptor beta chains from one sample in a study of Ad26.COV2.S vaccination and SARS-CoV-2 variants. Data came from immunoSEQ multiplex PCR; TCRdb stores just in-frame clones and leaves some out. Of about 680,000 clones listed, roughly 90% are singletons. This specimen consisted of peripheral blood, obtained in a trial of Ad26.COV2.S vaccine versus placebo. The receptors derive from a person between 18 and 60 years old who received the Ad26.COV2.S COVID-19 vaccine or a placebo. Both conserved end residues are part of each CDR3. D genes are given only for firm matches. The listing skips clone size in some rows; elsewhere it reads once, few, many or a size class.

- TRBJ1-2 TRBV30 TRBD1 TGTGCCTGGAGTATCGGGACAGCATATGGCTACACCTTC CAWSIGTAYGYTF
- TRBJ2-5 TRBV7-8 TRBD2 TGTGCCAGCACGCCCAGCGGGAGAAGGGAGACCCAGTACTTC CASTPSGRRETQYF
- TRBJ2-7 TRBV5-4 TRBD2 TGTGCCAGCAGTGAGATAGGACTAGCGGACGAGCAGTACTTC CASSEIGLADEQYF
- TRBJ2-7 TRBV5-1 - TGCGCCAGCAGCCTACAGGGGAGGGAGGTCTACGAGCAGTACTTC CASSLQGREVYEQYF
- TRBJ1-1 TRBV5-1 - TGCGCCAGCAGTTTTGAGGGGTGGAACACTGAAGCTTTCTTT CASSFEGWNTEAFF
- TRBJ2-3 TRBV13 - TGTGCCAGCAGCTTGAAGGGGGTAGATACGCAGTATTTT CASSLKGVDTQYF
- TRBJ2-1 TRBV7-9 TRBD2 TGTGCCAGCAGCCGAGGACTAGTGAACAATGAGCAGTTCTTC CASSRGLVNNEQFF
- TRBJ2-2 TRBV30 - TGTGCCTGGGTCCCCGGGCCTTACACCGGGGAGCTGTTTTTT CAWVPGPYTGELFF
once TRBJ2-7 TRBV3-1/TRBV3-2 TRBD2 TGTGCCAGCAGCCCAAGGACTAGAGGCGAGCAGTACTTC CASSPRTRGEQYF
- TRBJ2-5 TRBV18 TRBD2 TGTGCCAGCTCACCCCCTAGCGGGGCCCGGGAGACCCAGTACTTC CASSPPSGARETQYF
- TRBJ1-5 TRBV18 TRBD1 TGTGCCAGCTCATCGGACAGGGGGGTTCAGCCCCAGCATTTT CASSSDRGVQPQHF
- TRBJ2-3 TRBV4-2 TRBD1 TGTGCCAGCAGCCAAGGTAGACAGGGGATCACAGATACGCAGTATTTT CASSQGRQGITDTQYF
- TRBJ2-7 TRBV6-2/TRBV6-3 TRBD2 TGTGCCAGCAGTTACCCTCGGAAGGCTAGCGGGGACCTCTACGAGCAGTACTTC CASSYPRKASGDLYEQYF
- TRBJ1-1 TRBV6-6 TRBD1 TGTGCCAGCAGCCCACCGACAGGGCGGGTGAACACTGAAGCTTTCTTT CASSPPTGRVNTEAFF
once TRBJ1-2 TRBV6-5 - TGTGCCAGCAGTTACTCACAGGGATCGTTTGGCTACACCTTC CASSYSQGSFGYTF
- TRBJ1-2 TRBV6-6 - TGTGCCAGCAGTTACTCAGGGGAGAGCTATGGCTACACCTTC CASSYSGESYGYTF
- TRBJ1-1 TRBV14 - TGTGCCAGCAGCCAAGAGCGAGGGATCTTCGCCGAAGCTTTCTTT CASSQERGIFAEAFF